One TCR beta chain is described in this entry. Antigen unknown. From the reads, TCRdb called clonotypes with MiXCR, one entry per CDR3 protein. The table shows some 350,000 distinct CDR3 sequences, with 25% to 30% occurring only once. The CDR3 sequence is 13 residues long. CDR1 and CDR2 (germline): DFQATT, SNEGSKA (reference sequence). V lost 5 bases and J lost 7, with 15 bases in between. The data originate from a study of T cell repertoires in cytomegalovirus infection. The sequence derives from a human donor in good health (CMV status not recorded). Some clones in this sample may be carry-over from other donors' samples. This specimen consisted of cultured PBMCs, obtained from culture after CMV antigen stimulation. This chain uses TRBV20-1 with TRBJ1-5, with TRBD1 as a possible D gene (6 bases). This chain's CDR3 is CSAAQGPTQPQHF. DNA of the CDR3: TGCAGTGCTGCACAGGGACCGACACAGCCCCAGCATTTT.